These 6 T cell receptor beta chains originate from one sample sequenced in a study of tumor-infiltrating lymphocytes in primary liver carcinoma. From around 500 ng total RNA, TCR beta cDNA was generated with a primer in the constant region. A slightly modified ARM-PCR protocol with three nested multiplex PCR rounds produced these TCR beta libraries. A C-beta reverse primer was combined with TRBV1-TRBV30 forward primers in the first two PCR rounds, and each round had approximately 9 cycles. Each CDR3 protein is one row after TCRdb ran MiXCR on the multiplex PCR reads. The repertoire holds about 43,000 distinct CDR3 sequences, with over 70% as singletons. Investigators took RNA and DNA out together from about 21-30 mg of unsorted bulk tissue. Specimen: liver tumor tissue from sampling region 2. Specified subset: tumor region T2, inferior pole. The receptors shown here come from a man aged 35 to 55 with primary liver carcinoma and hepatitis B virus infection.

For this clonotype: The junction departs from germline at one end; a sequencing error may be responsible. This sequence joins TRBV29-1 and TRBJ2-7; TRBD2 is a possible D gene (5 bases). Germline CDR1 and CDR2: SQVTM and ANQGSEA. This CDR3 region has 12 residues. The CDR3 is CNVDSGRGEQYF. The CDR3 DNA is TGCAACGTTGATTCTGGCCGGGGAGAGCAGTACTTC.

The chain uses TRBV6-5 and TRBJ2-2; D possibly corresponds to TRBD2 (5 bases). V lost 7 bases and J 7 bases, leaving 16 bases between the germline ends. Germline V lookup: CDR1 MNHEY, CDR2 SVGAGI. The length of the CDR3 is 14 residues. The CDR3 loop reads CASIPTWAGGELFF. The CDR3 region has the DNA TGTGCCAGCATTCCCACATGGGCGGGCGGGGAGCTGTTTTTT.

Comments on this clonotype: An end of the junction differs from the germline gene, which may be a read error. CDR3 amino acids: CVSSPTLNYDYTF. The CDR3 nucleotides are TGTGTCAGCAGCCCGACGCTTAACTATGACTACACCTTC. The chain joins TRBV5-5 to TRBJ1-2; D is unresolved. This CDR3 is built from 13 residues. Germline assignment: CDR1 SGHKS and CDR2 YYEKEE (reference sequence).

The rearrangement links TRBV6-2 or TRBV6-3 to TRBJ1-5; TRBD1 matches 9 bases. This CDR3 has 14 amino acids. Germline loops: CDR1 MNHEY, CDR2 SVGEGT. The junction had 11 bases not matched to a gene; V was cut back by 9 bases and J by 8 bases. The chain's CDR3 is CARRDTGGEEPQHF. CDR3 bases: TGTGCCAGGAGGGACACAGGGGGCGAGGAGCCCCAGCATTTT.

V gene TRBV19 combines with J gene TRBJ2-5, with 8 bases lining up with TRBD1. This CDR3 spans 13 amino acids. Trimming at V came to 9 bases and at J to 0 bases, leaving 3 bases not matched to a gene. Germline lookup yields CDR1 LNHDA and CDR2 SQIVND (reference sequence). The CDR3 nucleotides read TGTGCCAGCATGGACAGGGACCAAGAGACCCAGTACTTC. Its translation is CASMDRDQETQYF.

This clonotype was detected ten times or more. This may come from a read error, since a much larger clone is one base off. The gene calls are TRBV6-1 and TRBJ2-1; a possible D gene is TRBD2 (6 bases). V gave up 1 base and J gave up 9 bases, with 10 bases separating them. CDR1 is MNHNS and CDR2 is SASEGT in the germline V gene. The CDR3 totals 13 residues. The CDR3 protein is CASSEGRGIEQFF. CDR3 DNA sequence: TGTGCCAGCAGTGAAGGGAGGGGCATTGAGCAGTTCTTC.